The clone carrying this TCR beta chain has ten or more counts. No antigen is known for it. The entry originates in a study of molecular identifiers for immune sequencing clone quantification. Study-level information: Five portions were made in replicates from RNA of approximately 22,000 or 94,000 naive CD8 cells, and four underwent sequencing.

This CDR3 is built from 12 residues. V lost 3 bases, J lost 1 base, and 3 bases lay in between. Per the germline V gene, CDR1 is PRHDT and CDR2 is FYEKMQ (reference sequence). Using its own MiXCR run on the PCR reads, TCRdb lists one record per CDR3 protein. The top ten clones hold around 0.99% of a sample with 20,000 to 30,000 distinct CDR3 sequences, 15% to 20% of them seen once. The study, taken as a whole, reports: In naive cells, under 1% of molecules belonged to clones above 20 RNA copies, against over 98% in effector cells. Highly expanded clone sizes could be underestimated by identical TCR molecules sharing a barcode.

Material: naive CD8+ T cells from blood, with Jurkat cell RNA spiked in. Subset given: FACS-sorted CD8+CD4-CCR7+CD45RA+ naive T cells. The V gene is TRBV13, the J gene TRBJ2-5; D unresolved. The clonotype was recovered from a human donor in good health. Some libraries in this study had Jurkat cell RNA spiked in. The CDR3 nucleotides are TGTGCCAGCAGCTTCTTCCAAGAGACCCAGTACTTC. Its protein is CASSFFQETQYF.